The next 10 T cell receptor beta chains were all read from a single sample in a study of CD8+CD57+ T cells in acquired aplastic anemia. Profiling of TCR beta VDJ combinations and CDR3 sequences used genomic DNA as template. TCRdb fed the reads into MiXCR, producing one record per CDR3 protein. The sample holds more than 150,000 distinct CDR3 sequences, 35% to 50% seen once. Sequenced sample: sorted CD4+, CD8+, or CD8+CD57+ T cells (not recorded which) from PBMCs. The receptors were sampled from a human donor in good health.

This clonotype occurred a few times. This rearrangement joins TRBV6-1 to TRBJ2-3; tentative D call: TRBD2 (6 bases). The CDR3 totals 16 residues. Germline lookup yields CDR1 MNHNS and CDR2 SASEGT. Between the trimmed V and J ends, which lost 5 bases and 0 bases, there was a span of 15 bases. CDR3 sequence: CASSPKTSASTDTQYF. Here the CDR3 DNA reads TGTGCCAGCAGTCCGAAGACTAGTGCTAGCACAGATACGCAGTATTTT.

This clonotype has just a few counts. Given a much more abundant clone one base away, this may be a read error. The chain carries TRBV2 and TRBJ1-4; D unclear. CDR3 length: 15 amino acids. Germline CDR1 and CDR2: SNHLY and FYNNEI. The germline V and J ends were trimmed by 3 bases and 8 bases, with 16 bases remaining between them. CDR3 amino acids: CASSDGGIGCEKLFF. CDR3 DNA: TGTGCCAGCAGTGATGGCGGGATTGGATGCGAAAAACTGTTTTTT. Full variable domain (outside the CDR3, taken from reference TRBV2 and TRBJ1-4): EPEVTQTPSHQVTQMGQEVILRCVPISNHLYFYWYRQILGQKVEFLVSFYNNEISEKSEIFDDQFSVERPDGSNFTLKIRSTKLEDSAMYFCASSDGGIGCEKLFFGSGTQLSVL.

Ten or more counts support this clonotype. The gene calls are TRBV2 and TRBJ2-7, with D tentatively TRBD1 (6 bases). The CDR3 covers 15 residues. With 8 bases removed from V and 3 bases from J, the gap between germline ends came to 20 bases. CDR1 SNHLY and CDR2 FYNNEI come from the germline V gene. The CDR3 here is CASGGRGTEHYEQYF. CDR3 nucleotides: TGTGCCAGCGGGGGCAGAGGGACGGAGCACTACGAGCAGTACTTC.

V and J are TRBV5-1 and TRBJ2-1; a possible D gene is TRBD1 (6 bases). CDR3 size: 14 residues. Germline V lookup: CDR1 SGHRS, CDR2 YFSETQ. V was clipped by 6 bases and J by 5 bases, with 15 bases between them. The chain's CDR3 is CASTRGSMNNEQFF. CDR3 nucleotide sequence: TGCGCCAGCACTAGGGGGTCGATGAACAATGAGCAGTTCTTC.

The J gene is TRBJ2-7, the V gene TRBV11-1, with 8 bases fitting TRBD1. Trimming at V came to 4 bases and at J to 3 bases, leaving 11 bases not matched to a gene. Germline assignment: CDR1 SGHAT and CDR2 FQDESV (reference sequence). This CDR3 has 16 residues. The CDR3 coding sequence is TGTGCCAGCAGCTCAGGTAGATCGACAGGGGACTACGAGCAGTACTTC. This codes for CASSSGRSTGDYEQYF.

This clonotype was seen repeatedly, ten times or more. This chain uses TRBV5-6 with TRBJ2-5, with D possibly being TRBD1 (5 bases). Germline values: CDR1 SGHDT, CDR2 YYEEEE. Trimming removed 1 base at V and 1 base at J, with 8 bases between. The length of the CDR3 is 14 residues. CDR3 DNA sequence: TGTGCCAGCAGCTTGCTTCAGGGCCAAGAGACCCAGTACTTC. This sequence encodes CASSLLQGQETQYF.

There are many counts of this clonotype. The genes are TRBV19 and TRBJ1-1; D gene unclear. V was pared by 11 bases and J by 3 bases, with 19 bases between. Per the germline V gene, CDR1 is LNHDA and CDR2 is SQIVND (reference sequence). The CDR3 length is 14 residues. CDR3 nucleotides: TGTGCCGCCTCCCGCCCAGGTCAGGACACTGAAGCTTTCTTT. It translates to CAASRPGQDTEAFF. Full variable domain (missing parts from reference TRBV19 and TRBJ1-1): DGGITQSPKYLFRKEGQNVTLSCEQNLNHDAMYWYRQDPGQGLRLIYYSQIVNDFQKGDIAEGYSVSREKKESFPLTVTSAQKNPTAFYLCAASRPGQDTEAFFGQGTRLTVV.

The table lists this clonotype with a few counts. The chain recombines TRBV29-1 with TRBJ2-7; D call uncertain. The CDR3 runs 14 residues. Germline CDR1 reads SQVTM; CDR2 reads ANQGSEA. V dropped 6 bases and J dropped 6 bases, with 21 bases sitting between them. The DNA of the CDR3 is TGCAGCGTGAGCTCGCCAGACCCTTCGGCCGAGCAGTACTTC. Protein product: CSVSSPDPSAEQYF.

This chain links TRBV4-1 with TRBJ2-7; 11 bases are a match to TRBD2. This CDR3 is built from 12 residues. V gave up 9 bases and J gave up 6 bases; unmatched junction bases: 4. Germline V CDR1 and CDR2: MGHRA, YSYEKL. The CDR3 DNA reads as TGCGCCAGTAGTAGCGGGAGGGGCGAGCAGTACTTC. Protein sequence: CASSSGRGEQYF.

This clonotype was seen only a few times. The V call is TRBV2, the J call TRBJ2-1; D gene unclear. Trimming took off 10 bases at V and 6 bases at J, with 16 bases between the two ends. Germline V gives CDR1 SNHLY, CDR2 FYNNEI. CDR3 length: 13 residues. CDR3 coding DNA: TGTGCCACTGGTACAGCCCCGGGCAATGAGCAGTTCTTC. It translates to CATGTAPGNEQFF.